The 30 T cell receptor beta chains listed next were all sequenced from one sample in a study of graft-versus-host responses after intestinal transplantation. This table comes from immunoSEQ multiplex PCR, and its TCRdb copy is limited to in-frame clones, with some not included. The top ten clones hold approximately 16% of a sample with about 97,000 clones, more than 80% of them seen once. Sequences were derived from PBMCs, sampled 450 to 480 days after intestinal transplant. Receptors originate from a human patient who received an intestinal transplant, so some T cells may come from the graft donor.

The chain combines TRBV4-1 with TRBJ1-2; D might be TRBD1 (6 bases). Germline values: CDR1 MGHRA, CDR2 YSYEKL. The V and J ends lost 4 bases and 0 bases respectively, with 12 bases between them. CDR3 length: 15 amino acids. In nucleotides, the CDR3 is TGCGCCAGCAGCCCACGGGACACCGCTAACTATGGCTACACCTTC. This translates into CASSPRDTANYGYTF.

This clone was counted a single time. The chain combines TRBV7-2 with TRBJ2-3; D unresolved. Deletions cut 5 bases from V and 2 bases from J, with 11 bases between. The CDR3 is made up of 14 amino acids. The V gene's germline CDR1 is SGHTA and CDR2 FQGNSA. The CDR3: CASSAGPYTDTQYF. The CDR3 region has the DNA TGTGCCAGCAGCGCCGGACCTTACACAGATACGCAGTATTTT. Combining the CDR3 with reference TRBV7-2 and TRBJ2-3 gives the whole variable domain GAGVSQSPSNKVTEKGKDVELRCDPISGHTALYWYRQSLGQGLEFLIYFQGNSAPDKSGLPSDRFSAERTGGSVSTLTIQRTQQEDSAVYLCASSAGPYTDTQYFGPGTRLTVL.

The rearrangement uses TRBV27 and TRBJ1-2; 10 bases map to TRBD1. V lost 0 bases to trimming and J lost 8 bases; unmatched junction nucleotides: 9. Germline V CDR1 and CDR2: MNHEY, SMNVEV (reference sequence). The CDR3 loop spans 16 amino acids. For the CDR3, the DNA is TGTGCCAGCAGTTTATCGTCACGACAGGGGGCAAGCGGCTACACCTTC. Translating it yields CASSLSSRQGASGYTF.

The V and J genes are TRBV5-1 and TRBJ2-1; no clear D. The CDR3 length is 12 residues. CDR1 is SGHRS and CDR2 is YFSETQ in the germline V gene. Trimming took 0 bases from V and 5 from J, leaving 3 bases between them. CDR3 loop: CASSLVNNEQFF. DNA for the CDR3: TGCGCCAGCAGCTTGGTTAACAATGAGCAGTTCTTC.

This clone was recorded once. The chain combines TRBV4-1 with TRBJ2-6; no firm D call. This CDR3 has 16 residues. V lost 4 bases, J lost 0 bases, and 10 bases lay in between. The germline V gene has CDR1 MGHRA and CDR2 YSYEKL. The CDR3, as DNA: TGCGCCAGCAGCCCATTCGGCAGCTCTGGGGCCAACGTCCTGACTTTC. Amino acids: CASSPFGSSGANVLTF.

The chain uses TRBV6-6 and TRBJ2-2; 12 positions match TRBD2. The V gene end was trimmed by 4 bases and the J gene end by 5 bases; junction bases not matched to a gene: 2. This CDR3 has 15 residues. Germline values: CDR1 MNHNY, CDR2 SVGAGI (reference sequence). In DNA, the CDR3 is TGTGCCAGCAGTTTCCTAGCGGGGGGGACCGGGGAGCTGTTTTTT. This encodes CASSFLAGGTGELFF.

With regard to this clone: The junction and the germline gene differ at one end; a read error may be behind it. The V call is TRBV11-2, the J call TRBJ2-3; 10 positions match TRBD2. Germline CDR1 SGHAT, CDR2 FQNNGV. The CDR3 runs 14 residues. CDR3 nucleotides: TGTGCCAGCAGATTAGCGGGGGGAGGAGATACGCAGTATTTT. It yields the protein CASRLAGGGDTQYF.

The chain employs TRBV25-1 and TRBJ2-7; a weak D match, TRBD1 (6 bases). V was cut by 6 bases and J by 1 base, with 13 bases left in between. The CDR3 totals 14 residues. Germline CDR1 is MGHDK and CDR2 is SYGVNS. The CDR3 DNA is TGTGCCAGCAGGGACAGCGTAAAGTCCTACGAGCAGTACTTC. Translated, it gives CASRDSVKSYEQYF.

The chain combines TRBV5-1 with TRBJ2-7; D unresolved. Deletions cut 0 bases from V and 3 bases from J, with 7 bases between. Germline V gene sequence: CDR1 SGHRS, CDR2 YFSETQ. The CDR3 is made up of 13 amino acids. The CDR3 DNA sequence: TGCGCCAGCAGCTTGGGACGGCTCTACGAGCAGTACTTC. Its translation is CASSLGRLYEQYF.

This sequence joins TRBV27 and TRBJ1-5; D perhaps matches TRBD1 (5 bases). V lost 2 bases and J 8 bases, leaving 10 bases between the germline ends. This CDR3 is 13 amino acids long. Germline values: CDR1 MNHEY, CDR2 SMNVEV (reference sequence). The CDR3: CASSLLLTEPQHF. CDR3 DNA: TGTGCCAGCAGTTTACTCTTGACAGAGCCCCAGCATTTT.

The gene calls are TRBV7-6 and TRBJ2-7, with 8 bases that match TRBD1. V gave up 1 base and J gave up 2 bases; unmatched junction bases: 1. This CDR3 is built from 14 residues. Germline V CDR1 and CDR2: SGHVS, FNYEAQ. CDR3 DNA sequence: TGTGCCAGCAGCTTAGTACAGGGGGCCTACGAGCAGTACTTC. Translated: CASSLVQGAYEQYF. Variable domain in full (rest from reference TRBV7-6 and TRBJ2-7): GAGVSQSPRYKVTKRGQDVALRCDPISGHVSLYWYRQALGQGPEFLTYFNYEAQQDKSGLPNDRFSAERPEGSISTLTIQRTEQRDSAMYRCASSLVQGAYEQYFGPGTRLTVT.

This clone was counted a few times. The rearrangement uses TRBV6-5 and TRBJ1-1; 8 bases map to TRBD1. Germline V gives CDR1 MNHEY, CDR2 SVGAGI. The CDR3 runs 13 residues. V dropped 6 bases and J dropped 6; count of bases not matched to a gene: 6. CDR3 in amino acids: CASSRGQGAEAFF. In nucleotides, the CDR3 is TGTGCCAGCAGCCGCGGACAGGGCGCTGAAGCTTTCTTT.

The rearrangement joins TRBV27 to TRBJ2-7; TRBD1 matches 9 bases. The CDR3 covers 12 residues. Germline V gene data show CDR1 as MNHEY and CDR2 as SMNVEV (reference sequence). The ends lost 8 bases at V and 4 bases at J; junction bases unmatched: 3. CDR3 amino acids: CASRQGVYEQYF. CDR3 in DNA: TGTGCCAGCCGACAGGGGGTTTACGAGCAGTACTTC.

The CDR3 loop is CASIWGTEAFF. The CDR3 region has the DNA TGCGCCAGCATCTGGGGAACTGAAGCTTTCTTT. The J gene is TRBJ1-1, the V gene TRBV5-1; unclear D gene. The V end lost 6 bases, the J end lost 5 bases, and 8 bases lay between the germline ends. The CDR3 runs 11 residues. The germline gives CDR1 SGHRS, CDR2 YFSETQ.

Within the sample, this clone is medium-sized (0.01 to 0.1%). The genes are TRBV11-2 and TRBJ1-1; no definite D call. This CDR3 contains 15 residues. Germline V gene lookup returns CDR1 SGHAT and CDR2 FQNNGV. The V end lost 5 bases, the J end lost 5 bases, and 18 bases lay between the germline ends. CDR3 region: CASSPMRGKVTEAFF. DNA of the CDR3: TGTGCCAGCAGCCCAATGCGGGGTAAAGTTACTGAAGCTTTCTTT.

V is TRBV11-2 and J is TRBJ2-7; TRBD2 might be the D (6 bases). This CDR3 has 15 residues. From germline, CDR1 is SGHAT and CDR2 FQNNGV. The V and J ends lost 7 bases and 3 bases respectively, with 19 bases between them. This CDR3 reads CASNPGRDLRYEQYF. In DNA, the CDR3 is TGTGCCAGCAACCCAGGCAGGGACTTACGCTACGAGCAGTACTTC.

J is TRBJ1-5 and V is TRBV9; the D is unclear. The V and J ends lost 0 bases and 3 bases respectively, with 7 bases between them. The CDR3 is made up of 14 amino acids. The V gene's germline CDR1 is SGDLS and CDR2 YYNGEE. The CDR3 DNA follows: TGTGCCAGCAGCGTAGGCGGGGACAATCAGCCCCAGCATTTT. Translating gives CASSVGGDNQPQHF.

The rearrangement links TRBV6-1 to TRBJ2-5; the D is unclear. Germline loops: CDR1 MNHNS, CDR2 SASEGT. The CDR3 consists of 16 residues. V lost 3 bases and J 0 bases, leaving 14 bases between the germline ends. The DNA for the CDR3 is TGTGCCAGCAGTGATTGGGCGGCGGCAAACCAAGAGACCCAGTACTTC. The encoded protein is CASSDWAAANQETQYF.

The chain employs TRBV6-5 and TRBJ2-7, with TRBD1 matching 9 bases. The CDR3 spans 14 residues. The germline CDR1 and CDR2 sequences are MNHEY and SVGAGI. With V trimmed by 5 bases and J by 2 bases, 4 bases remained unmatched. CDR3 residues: CASSRDRVTYEQYF. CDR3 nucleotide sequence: TGTGCCAGCAGTCGGGACAGGGTAACCTACGAGCAGTACTTC.

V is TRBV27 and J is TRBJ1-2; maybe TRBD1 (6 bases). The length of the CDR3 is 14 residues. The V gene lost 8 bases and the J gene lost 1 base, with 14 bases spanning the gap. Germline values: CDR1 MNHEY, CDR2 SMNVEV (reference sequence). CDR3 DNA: TGTGCCAGCTTGACAGGTCCTTATAACTATGGCTACACCTTC. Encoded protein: CASLTGPYNYGYTF.

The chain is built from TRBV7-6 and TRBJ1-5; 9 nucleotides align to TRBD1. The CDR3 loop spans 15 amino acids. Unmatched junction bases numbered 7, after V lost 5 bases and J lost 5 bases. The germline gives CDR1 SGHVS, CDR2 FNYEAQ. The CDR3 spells CASSPTGGWDQPQHF. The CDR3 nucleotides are TGTGCCAGCAGCCCTACAGGGGGCTGGGATCAGCCCCAGCATTTT.

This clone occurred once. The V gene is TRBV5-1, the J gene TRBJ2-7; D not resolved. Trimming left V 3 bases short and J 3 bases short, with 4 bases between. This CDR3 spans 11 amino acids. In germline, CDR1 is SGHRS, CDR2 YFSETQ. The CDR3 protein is CASSSGYEQYF. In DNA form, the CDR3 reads TGCGCCAGCAGCTCCGGCTACGAGCAGTACTTC.

CDR3 DNA sequence: TGTGCCAGCAGCTTTACAGACTCTGGAAACACCATATATTTT. Amino acid sequence: CASSFTDSGNTIYF. V and J are TRBV13 and TRBJ1-3; D not certain. The ends were cut back, 3 bases at V and 0 bases at J, with 6 bases in the middle. This CDR3 has 14 amino acids. Germline CDR1 reads PRHDT; CDR2 reads FYEKMQ (reference sequence).

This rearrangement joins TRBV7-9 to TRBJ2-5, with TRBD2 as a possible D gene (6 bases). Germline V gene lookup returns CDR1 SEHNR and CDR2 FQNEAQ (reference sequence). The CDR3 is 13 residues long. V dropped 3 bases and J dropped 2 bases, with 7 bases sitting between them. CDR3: CASSLDYQETQYF. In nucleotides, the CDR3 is TGTGCCAGCAGCTTGGACTATCAAGAGACCCAGTACTTC.

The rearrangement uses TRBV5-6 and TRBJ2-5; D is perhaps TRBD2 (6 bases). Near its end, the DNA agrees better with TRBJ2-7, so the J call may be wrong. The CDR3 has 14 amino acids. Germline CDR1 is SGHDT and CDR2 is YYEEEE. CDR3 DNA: TGTGCCAGCAGCCTGGGGGGTCCTTCCTACGAGCAGTACTTC. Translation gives CASSLGGPSYEQYF.

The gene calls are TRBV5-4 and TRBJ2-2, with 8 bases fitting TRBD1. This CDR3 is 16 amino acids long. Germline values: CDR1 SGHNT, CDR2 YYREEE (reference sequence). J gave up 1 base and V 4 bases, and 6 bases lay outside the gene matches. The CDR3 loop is CASSLKGQENTGELFF. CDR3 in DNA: TGTGCCAGCAGCCTTAAGGGACAGGAGAACACCGGGGAGCTGTTTTTT.

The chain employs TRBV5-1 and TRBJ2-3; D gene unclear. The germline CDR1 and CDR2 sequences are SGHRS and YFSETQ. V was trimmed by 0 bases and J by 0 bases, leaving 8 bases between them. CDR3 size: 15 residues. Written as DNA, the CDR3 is TGCGCCAGCAGCTTGGATGGCGTAAGCACAGATACGCAGTATTTT. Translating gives CASSLDGVSTDTQYF.

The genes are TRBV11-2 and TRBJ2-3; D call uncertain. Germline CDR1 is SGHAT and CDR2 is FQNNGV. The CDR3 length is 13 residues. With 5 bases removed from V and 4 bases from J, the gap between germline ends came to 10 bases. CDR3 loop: CASSREVPDTQYF. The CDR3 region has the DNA TGTGCCAGCAGCCGAGAGGTCCCAGATACGCAGTATTTT. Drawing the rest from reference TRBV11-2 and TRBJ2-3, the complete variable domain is EAGVAQSPRYKIIEKRQSVAFWCNPISGHATLYWYQQILGQGPKLLIQFQNNGVVDDSQLPKDRFSAERLKGVDSTLKIQPAKLEDSAVYLCASSREVPDTQYFGPGTRLTVL.

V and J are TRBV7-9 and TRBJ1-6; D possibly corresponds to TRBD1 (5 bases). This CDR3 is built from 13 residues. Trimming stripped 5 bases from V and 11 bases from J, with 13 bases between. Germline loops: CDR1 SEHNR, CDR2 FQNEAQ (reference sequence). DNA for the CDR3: TGTGCCAGCAGCCGGGACTCCGCCGCACCCCTCCACTTT. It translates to CASSRDSAAPLHF.

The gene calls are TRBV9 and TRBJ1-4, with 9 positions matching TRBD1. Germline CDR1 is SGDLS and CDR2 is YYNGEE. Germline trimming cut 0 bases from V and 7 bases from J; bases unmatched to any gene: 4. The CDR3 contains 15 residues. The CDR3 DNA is TGTGCCAGCAGCGTAGAGGGACAGGGCGGTGAAAAACTGTTTTTT. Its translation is CASSVEGQGGEKLFF.